The present T cell receptor (beta chain) was sequenced within a study of siplizumab effects on memory and regulatory T cells. Study-wide results and caveats: Unstimulated subsets were the mapping target of only a minor fraction of alloreactive clones. The alloresponse seemed to draw substantially on naive T cells, which appeared more diverse than memory cells.

TCRdb's copy holds only in-frame clones and misses some; the assay was immunoSEQ multiplex PCR. The data hold 100,000 or so clones, with around nine tenths observed a single time. This CDR3 has 18 amino acids. Germline V CDR1 and CDR2: SEHNR, FQNEAQ (reference sequence). After removal of 5 bases from V and 4 bases from J, the junction contained 17 bases not matched to a gene. Regarding this clone: What it recognizes is unknown.

The sample comprised CD4+ T cells sorted from blood. V usage is TRBV7-9 and J usage is TRBJ2-3; 8 bases agree with TRBD2. The clonotype was recovered from a human donor in good health. The CDR3 is CASSRGGRPSQVPDTQYF. CDR3 in DNA: TGTGCCAGCAGCCGAGGCGGGAGGCCCAGCCAGGTACCAGATACGCAGTATTTT.